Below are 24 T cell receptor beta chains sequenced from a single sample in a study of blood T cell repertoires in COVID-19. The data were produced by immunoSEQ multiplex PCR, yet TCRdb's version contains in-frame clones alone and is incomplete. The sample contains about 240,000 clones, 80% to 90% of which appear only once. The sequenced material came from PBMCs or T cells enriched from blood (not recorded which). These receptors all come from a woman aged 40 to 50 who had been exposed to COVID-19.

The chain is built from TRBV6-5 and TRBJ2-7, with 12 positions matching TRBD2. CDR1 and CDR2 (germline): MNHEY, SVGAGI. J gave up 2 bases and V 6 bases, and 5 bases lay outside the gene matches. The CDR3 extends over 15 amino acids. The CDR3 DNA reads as TGTGCCAGCAGCCCGGGACTAGCGGGCACCTACGAGCAGTACTTC. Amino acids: CASSPGLAGTYEQYF.

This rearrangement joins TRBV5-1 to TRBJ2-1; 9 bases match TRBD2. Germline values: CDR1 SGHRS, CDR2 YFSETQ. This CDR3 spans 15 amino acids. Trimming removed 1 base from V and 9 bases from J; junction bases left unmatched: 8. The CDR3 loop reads CASSLTGTSLVEQFF. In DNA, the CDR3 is TGCGCCAGCAGCTTGACCGGGACTAGCTTGGTTGAGCAGTTCTTC.

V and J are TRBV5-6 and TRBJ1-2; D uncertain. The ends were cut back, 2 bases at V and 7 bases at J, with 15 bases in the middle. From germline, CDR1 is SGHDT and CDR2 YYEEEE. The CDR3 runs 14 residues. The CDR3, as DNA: TGTGCCAGCAGCTTTGAGATTGCTCTTGGTGGCTACACCTTC. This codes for CASSFEIALGGYTF.

Written as DNA, the CDR3 is TGCGCCAGCACCCCCGGGGGGCCGAAGAACACTGAAGCTTTCTTT. It is translated as CASTPGGPKNTEAFF. The rearrangement uses TRBV5-1 and TRBJ1-1, with D possibly TRBD1 on 6 matching bases. Trimming cost V 6 bases and J 1 base, with 16 bases left between them. This CDR3 spans 15 amino acids. Germline V gene sequence: CDR1 SGHRS, CDR2 YFSETQ.

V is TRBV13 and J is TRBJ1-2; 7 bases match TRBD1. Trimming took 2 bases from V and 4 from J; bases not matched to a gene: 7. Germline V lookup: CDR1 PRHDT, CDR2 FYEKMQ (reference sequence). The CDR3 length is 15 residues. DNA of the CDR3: TGTGCCAGCAGCTTAAGACAGGGTCGAGCCTATGGCTACACCTTC. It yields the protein CASSLRQGRAYGYTF.

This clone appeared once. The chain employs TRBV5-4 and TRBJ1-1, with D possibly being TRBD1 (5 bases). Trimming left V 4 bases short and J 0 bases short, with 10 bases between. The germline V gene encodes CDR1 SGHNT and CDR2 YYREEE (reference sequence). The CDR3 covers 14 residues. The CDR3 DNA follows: TGTGCCAGCAGCGCAGGAGGGGTGAACACTGAAGCTTTCTTT. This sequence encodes CASSAGGVNTEAFF.

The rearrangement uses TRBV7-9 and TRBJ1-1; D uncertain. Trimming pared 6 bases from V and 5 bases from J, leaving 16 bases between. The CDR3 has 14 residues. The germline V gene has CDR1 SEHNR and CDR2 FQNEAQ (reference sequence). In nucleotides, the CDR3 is TGTGCCAGCAGTATACTAAGTCGGGAAACTGAAGCTTTCTTT. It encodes CASSILSRETEAFF.

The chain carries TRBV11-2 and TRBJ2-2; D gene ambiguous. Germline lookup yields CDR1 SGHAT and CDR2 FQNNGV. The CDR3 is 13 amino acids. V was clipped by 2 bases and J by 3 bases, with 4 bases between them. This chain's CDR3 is CASSLSDTGELFF. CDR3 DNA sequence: TGTGCCAGCAGCTTAAGCGACACCGGGGAGCTGTTTTTT.

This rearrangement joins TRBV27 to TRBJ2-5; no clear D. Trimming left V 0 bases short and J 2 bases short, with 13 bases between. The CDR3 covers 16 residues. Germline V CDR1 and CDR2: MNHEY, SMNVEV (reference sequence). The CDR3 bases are TGTGCCAGCAGTTTATCGAAGCGTCGTCTTCAAGAGACCCAGTACTTC. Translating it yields CASSLSKRRLQETQYF.

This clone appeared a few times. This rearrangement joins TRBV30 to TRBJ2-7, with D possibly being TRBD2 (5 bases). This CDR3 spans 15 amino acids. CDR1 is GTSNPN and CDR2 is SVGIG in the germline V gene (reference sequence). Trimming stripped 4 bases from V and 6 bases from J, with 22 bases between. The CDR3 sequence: CAWNPGSLAVGEQYF. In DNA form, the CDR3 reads TGTGCCTGGAATCCGGGGAGCCTAGCAGTTGGCGAGCAGTACTTC.

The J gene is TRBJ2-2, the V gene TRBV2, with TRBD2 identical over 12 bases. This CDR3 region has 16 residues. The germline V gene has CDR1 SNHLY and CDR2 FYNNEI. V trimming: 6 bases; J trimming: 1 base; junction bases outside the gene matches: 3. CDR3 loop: CASSLTSGRNTGELFF. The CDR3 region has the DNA TGTGCCAGCAGCTTGACTAGCGGGAGGAACACCGGGGAGCTGTTTTTT. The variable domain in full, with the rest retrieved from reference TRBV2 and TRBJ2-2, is EPEVTQTPSHQVTQMGQEVILRCVPISNHLYFYWYRQILGQKVEFLVSFYNNEISEKSEIFDDQFSVERPDGSNFTLKIRSTKLEDSAMYFCASSLTSGRNTGELFFGEGSRLTVL.

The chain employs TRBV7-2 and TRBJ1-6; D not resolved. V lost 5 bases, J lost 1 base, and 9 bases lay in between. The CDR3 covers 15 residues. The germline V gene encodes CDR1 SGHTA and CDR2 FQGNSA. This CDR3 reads CASSPPGSYNSPLHF. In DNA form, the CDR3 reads TGTGCCAGCAGCCCCCCGGGGTCCTATAATTCACCCCTCCACTTT.

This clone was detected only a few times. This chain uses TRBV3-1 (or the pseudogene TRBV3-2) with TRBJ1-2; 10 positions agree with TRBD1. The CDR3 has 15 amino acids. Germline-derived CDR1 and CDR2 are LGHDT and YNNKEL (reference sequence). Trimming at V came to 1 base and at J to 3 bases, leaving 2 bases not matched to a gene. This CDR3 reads CASSQGQGAHYGYTF. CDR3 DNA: TGTGCCAGCAGCCAAGGACAGGGGGCTCACTATGGCTACACCTTC.

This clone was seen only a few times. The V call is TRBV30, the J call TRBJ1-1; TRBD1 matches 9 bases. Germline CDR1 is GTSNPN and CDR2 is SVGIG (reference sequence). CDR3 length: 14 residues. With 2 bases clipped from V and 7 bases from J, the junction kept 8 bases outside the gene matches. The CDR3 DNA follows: TGTGCCTGGAGTCGGTGGACAGGGGAGATTGAAGCTTTCTTT. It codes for CAWSRWTGEIEAFF.

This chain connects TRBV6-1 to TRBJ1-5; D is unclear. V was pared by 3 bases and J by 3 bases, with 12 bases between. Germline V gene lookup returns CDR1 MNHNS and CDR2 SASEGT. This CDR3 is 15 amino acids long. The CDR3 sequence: CASSEPPGLNQPQHF. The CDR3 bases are TGTGCCAGCAGTGAGCCCCCTGGACTCAATCAGCCCCAGCATTTT.

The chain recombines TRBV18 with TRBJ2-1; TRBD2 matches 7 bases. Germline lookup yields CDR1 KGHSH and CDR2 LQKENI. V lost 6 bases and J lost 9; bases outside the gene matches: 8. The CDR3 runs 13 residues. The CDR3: CASSTGEGGEQFF. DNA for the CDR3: TGTGCCAGCTCGACGGGGGAGGGAGGTGAGCAGTTCTTC.

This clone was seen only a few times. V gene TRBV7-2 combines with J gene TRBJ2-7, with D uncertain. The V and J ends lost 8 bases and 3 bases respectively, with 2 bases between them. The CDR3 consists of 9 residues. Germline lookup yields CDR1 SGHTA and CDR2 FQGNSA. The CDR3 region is CASHYEQYF. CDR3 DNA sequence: TGTGCCAGCCACTACGAGCAGTACTTC.

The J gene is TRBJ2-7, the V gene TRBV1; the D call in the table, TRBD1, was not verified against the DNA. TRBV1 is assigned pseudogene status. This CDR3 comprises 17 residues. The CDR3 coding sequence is TGCACCAGCAGCCAAGGCCTGGGACAGTCCGACGCCTACGAGCAGTACTTC. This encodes CTSSQGLGQSDAYEQYF.

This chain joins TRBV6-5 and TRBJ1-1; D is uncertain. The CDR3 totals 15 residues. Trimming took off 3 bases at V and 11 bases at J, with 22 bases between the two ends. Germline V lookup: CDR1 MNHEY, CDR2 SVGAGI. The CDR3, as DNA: TGTGCCAGCAGTTATTTCAGAGGAGGGAGGTACGTGGCTTTCTTT. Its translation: CASSYFRGGRYVAFF.

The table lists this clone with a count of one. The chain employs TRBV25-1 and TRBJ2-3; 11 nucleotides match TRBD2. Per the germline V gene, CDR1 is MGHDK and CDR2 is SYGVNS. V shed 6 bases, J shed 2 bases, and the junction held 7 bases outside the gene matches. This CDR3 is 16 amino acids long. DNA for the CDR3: TGTGCCAGCAGGGAGCCTAGCGGGGGGTCCACAGATACGCAGTATTTT. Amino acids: CASREPSGGSTDTQYF.

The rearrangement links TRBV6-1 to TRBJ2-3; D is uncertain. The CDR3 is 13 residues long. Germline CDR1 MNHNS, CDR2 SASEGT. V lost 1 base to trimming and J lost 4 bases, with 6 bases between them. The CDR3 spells CASSEGPPDTQYF. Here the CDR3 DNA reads TGTGCCAGCAGTGAAGGGCCCCCAGATACGCAGTATTTT.

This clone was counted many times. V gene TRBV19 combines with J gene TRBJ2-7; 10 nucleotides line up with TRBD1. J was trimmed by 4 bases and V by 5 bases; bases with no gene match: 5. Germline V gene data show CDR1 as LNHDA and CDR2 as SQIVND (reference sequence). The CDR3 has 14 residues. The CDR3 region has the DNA TGTGCCAGTAGTCCCCGGACAGGGGGGTACGAGCAGTACTTC. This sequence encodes CASSPRTGGYEQYF.

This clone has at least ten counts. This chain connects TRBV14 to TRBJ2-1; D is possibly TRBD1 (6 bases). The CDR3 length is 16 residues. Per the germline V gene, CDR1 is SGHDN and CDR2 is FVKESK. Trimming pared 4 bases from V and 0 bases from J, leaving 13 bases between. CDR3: CASSRRQDSSYNEQFF. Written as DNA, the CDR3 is TGTGCCAGCAGCCGAAGACAGGATAGCTCCTACAATGAGCAGTTCTTC.

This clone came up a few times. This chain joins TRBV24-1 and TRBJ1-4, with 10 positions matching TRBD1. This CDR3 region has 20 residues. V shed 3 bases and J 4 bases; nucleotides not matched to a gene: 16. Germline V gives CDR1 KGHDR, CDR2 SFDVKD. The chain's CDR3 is CATSDLTGTGDLGGNEKLFF. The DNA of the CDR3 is TGTGCCACCAGTGATCTGACCGGGACAGGGGACCTAGGGGGTAATGAAAAACTGTTTTTT.